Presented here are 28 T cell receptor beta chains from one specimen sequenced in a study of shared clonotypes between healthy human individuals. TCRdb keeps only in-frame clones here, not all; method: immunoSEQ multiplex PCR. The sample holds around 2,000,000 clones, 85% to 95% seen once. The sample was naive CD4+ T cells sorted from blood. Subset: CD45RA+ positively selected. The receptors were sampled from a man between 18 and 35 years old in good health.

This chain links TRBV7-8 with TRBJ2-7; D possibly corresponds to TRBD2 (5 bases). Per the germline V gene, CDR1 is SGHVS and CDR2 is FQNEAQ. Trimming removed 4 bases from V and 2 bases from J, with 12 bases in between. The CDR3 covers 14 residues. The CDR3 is CASSSGSFTYEQYF. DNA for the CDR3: TGTGCCAGCAGCTCTGGGAGCTTTACCTACGAGCAGTACTTC.

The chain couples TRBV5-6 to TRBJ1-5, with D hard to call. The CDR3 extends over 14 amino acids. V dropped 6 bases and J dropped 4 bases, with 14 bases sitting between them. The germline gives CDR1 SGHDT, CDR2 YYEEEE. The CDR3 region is CASTSWGGNQPQHF. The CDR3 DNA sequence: TGTGCCAGCACCTCGTGGGGAGGGAATCAGCCCCAGCATTTT.

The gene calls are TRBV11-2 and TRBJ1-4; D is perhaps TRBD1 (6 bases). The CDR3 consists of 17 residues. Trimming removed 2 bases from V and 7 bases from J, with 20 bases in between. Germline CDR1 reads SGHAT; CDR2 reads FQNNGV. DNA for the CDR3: TGTGCCAGCAGCTTACGGTGGCTAGCGGGAGGGGGTGAAAAACTGTTTTTT. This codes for CASSLRWLAGGGEKLFF.

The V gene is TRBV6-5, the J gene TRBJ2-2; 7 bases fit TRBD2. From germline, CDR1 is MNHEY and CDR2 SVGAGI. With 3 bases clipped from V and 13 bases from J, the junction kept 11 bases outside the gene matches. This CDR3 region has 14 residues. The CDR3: CASSYQRDTPGLFF. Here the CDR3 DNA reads TGTGCCAGCAGTTATCAGCGGGATACTCCCGGGCTGTTTTTT.

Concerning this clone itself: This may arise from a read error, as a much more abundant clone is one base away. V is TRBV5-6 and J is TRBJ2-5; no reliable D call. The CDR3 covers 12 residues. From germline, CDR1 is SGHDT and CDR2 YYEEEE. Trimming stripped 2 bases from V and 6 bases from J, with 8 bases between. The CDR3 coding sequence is TGTGCCAGCAGCTTAACGAGGAAGACCCAGTACTTC. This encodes CASSLTRKTQYF. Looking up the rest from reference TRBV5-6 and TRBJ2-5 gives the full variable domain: DAGVTQSPTHLIKTRGQQVTLRCSPKSGHDTVSWYQQALGQGPQFIFQYYEEEERQRGNFPDRFSGHQFPNYSSELNVNALLLGDSALYLCASSLTRKTQYFGPGTRLLVL.

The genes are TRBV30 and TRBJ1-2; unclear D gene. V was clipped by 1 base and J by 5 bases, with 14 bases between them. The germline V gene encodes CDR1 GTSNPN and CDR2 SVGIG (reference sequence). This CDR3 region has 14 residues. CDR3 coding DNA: TGTGCCTGGAGTGGAGACGGAGAAAATTATGGCTACACCTTC. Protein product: CAWSGDGENYGYTF.

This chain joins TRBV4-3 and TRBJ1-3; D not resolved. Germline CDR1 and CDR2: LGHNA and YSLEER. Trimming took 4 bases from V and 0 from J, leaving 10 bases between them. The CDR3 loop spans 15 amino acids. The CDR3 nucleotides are TGCGCCAGCAGCCCTGAGGCACTCTCTGGAAACACCATATATTTT. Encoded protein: CASSPEALSGNTIYF.

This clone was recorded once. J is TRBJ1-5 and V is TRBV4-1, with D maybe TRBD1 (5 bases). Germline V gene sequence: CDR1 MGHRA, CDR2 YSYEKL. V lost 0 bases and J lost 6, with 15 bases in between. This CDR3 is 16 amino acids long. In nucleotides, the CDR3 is TGCGCCAGCAGCCAAGACAGGGAATTAATAAGTCAGCCCCAGCATTTT. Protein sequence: CASSQDRELISQPQHF.

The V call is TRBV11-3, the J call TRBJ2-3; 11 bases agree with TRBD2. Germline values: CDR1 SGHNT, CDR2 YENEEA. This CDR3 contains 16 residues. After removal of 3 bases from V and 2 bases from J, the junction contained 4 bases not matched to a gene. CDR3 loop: CASSLVSGGDTDTQYF. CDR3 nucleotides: TGTGCCAGCAGCTTGGTTAGCGGGGGGGACACAGATACGCAGTATTTT.

CDR3 sequence: CASSLLTNYGYTF. The CDR3 nucleotides read TGTGCCAGCAGCTTGCTAACTAACTATGGCTACACCTTC. The chain has TRBV7-2 and TRBJ1-2, with D unresolved. Trimming left V 3 bases short and J 0 bases short, with 5 bases between. Germline values: CDR1 SGHTA, CDR2 FQGNSA. The CDR3 contains 13 residues.

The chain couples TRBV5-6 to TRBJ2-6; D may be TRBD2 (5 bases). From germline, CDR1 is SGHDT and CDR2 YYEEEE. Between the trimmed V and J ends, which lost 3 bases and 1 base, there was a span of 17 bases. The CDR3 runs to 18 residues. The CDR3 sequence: CASSSTGFGESGANVLTF. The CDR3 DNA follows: TGTGCCAGCAGCTCCACCGGCTTTGGGGAGTCTGGGGCCAACGTCCTGACTTTC. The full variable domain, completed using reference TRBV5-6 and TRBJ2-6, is DAGVTQSPTHLIKTRGQQVTLRCSPKSGHDTVSWYQQALGQGPQFIFQYYEEEERQRGNFPDRFSGHQFPNYSSELNVNALLLGDSALYLCASSSTGFGESGANVLTFGAGSRLTVL.

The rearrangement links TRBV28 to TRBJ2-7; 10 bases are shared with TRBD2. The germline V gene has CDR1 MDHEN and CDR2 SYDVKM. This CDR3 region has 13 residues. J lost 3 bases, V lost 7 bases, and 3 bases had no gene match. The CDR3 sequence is CASTSSGSYEQYF. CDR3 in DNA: TGTGCCAGCACATCTAGCGGGAGCTACGAGCAGTACTTC.

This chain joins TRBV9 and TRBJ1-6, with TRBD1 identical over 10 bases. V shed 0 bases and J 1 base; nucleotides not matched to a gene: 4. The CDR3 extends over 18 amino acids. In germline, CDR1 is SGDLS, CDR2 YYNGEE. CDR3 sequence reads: CASSVGTGGVSYNSPLHF. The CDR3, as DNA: TGTGCCAGCAGCGTAGGGACAGGGGGAGTGTCCTATAATTCACCCCTCCACTTT.

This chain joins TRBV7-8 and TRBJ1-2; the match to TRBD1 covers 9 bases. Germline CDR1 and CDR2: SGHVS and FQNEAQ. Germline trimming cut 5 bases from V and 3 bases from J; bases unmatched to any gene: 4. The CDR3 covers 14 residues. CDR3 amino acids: CASSPYRGHYGYTF. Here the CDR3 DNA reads TGTGCCAGCAGCCCTTACAGGGGGCACTATGGCTACACCTTC.

This chain's CDR3 is CASSPFQGPYSYEQYF. CDR3 sequence (DNA): TGTGCCAGCTCACCGTTCCAGGGGCCATACTCCTACGAGCAGTACTTC. This chain uses TRBV18 with TRBJ2-7, with D maybe TRBD1 (6 bases). Trimming left V 3 bases short and J 0 bases short, with 15 bases between. This CDR3 spans 16 amino acids. Per the germline V gene, CDR1 is KGHSH and CDR2 is LQKENI.

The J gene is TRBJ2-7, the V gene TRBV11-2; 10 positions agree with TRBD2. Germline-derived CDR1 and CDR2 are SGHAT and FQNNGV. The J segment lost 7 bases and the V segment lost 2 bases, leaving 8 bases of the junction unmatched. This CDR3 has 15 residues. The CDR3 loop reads CASSLWLAGAAEQYF. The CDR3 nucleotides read TGTGCCAGCAGCTTATGGCTAGCGGGGGCAGCGGAGCAGTACTTC.

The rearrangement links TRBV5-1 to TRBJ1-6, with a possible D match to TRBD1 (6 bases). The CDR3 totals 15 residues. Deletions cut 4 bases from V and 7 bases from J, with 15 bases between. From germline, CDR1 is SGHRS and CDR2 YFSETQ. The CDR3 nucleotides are TGCGCCAGCAGCACGGCAGGGGAGGTCAATTCACCCCTCCACTTT. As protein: CASSTAGEVNSPLHF.

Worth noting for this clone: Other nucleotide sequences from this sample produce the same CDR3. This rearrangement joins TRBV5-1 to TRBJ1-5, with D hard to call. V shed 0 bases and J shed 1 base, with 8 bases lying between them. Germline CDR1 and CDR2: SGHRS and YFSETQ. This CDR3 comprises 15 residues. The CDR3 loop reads CASSLEGSSNQPQHF. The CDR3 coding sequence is TGCGCCAGCAGCTTGGAAGGTAGCAGCAATCAGCCCCAGCATTTT.

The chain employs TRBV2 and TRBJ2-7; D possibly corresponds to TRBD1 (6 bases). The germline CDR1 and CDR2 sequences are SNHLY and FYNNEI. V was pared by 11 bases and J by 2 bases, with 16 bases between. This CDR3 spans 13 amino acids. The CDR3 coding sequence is TGTGCCGCCCGAGATCAGGGGCCCTACGAGCAGTACTTC. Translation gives CAARDQGPYEQYF.

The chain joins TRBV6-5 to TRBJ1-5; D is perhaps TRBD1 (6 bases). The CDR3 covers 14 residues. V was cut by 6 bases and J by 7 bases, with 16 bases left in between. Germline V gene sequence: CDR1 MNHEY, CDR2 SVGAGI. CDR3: CASRATGSWQPQHF. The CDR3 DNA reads TGTGCCAGCAGGGCAACAGGGAGCTGGCAGCCCCAGCATTTT.

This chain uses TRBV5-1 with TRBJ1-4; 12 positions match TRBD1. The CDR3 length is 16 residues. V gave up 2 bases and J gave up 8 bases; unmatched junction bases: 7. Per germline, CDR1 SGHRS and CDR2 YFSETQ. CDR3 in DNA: TGCGCCAGCAGCTTTTATGGGACAGGGGGCCGAGAAAAACTGTTTTTT. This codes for CASSFYGTGGREKLFF.

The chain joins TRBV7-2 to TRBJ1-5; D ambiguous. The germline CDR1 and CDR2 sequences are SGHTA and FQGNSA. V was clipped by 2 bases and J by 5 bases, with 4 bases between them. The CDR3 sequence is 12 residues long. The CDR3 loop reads CASSLMDQPQHF. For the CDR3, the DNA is TGTGCCAGCAGCTTAATGGATCAGCCCCAGCATTTT.

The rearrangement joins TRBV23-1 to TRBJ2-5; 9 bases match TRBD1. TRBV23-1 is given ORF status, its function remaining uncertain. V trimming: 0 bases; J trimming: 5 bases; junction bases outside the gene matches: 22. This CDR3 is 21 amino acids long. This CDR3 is CASSQSFVIGPRDRDTETQYF. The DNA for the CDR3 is TGCGCCAGCAGTCAATCGTTCGTCATAGGCCCGAGGGACAGGGATACGGAGACCCAGTACTTC.

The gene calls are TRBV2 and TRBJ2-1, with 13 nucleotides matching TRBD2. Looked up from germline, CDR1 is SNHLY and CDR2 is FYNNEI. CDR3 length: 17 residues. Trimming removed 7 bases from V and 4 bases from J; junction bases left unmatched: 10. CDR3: CASKQRTSGGPYNEQFF. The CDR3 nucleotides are TGTGCCAGCAAGCAGAGGACTAGCGGGGGACCATACAATGAGCAGTTCTTC.

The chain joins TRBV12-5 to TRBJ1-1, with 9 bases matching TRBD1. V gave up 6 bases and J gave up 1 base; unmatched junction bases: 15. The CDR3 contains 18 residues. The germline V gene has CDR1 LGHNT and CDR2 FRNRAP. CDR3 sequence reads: CASGPSGTGFLRNTEAFF. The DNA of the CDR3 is TGTGCTAGTGGCCCCTCCGGGACAGGGTTTTTGAGGAACACTGAAGCTTTCTTT.

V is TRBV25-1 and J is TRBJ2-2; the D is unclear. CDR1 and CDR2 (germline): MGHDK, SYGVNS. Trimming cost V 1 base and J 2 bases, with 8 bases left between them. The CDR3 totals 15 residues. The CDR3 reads CASSESGRNTGELFF. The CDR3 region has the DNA TGTGCCAGCAGTGAATCCGGCAGAAACACCGGGGAGCTGTTTTTT.

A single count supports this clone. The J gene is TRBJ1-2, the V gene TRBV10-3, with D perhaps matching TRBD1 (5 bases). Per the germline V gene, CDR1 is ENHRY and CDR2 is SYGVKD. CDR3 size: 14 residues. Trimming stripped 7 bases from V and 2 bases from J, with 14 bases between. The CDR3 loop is CAITRGGENYGYTF. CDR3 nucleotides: TGTGCCATCACCCGGGGGGGAGAGAACTATGGCTACACCTTC.

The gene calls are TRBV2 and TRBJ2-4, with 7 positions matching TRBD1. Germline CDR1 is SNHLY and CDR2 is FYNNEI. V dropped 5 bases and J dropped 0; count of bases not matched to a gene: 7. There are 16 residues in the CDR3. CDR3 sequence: CASSPRQGLAKNIQYF. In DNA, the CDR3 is TGTGCCAGCAGTCCCCGACAGGGCCTAGCCAAAAACATTCAGTACTTC.